The 28 T cell receptor beta chains given below trace back to one sample, sequenced in a study of T cell changes during pregnancy in multiple sclerosis. Clones were sequenced by immunoSEQ multiplex PCR, and TCRdb holds only the in-frame ones, with some missing. The data show roughly 48,000 clones, approximately 95% seen once. The source material was CD8+ T cells from peripheral blood mononuclear cells, sampled in the first trimester of pregnancy. The receptors come from a female donor with multiple sclerosis, enrolled in a pregnancy study.

The V call is TRBV2, the J call TRBJ2-7, with unresolved D. The CDR3 runs to 11 residues. V dropped 8 bases and J dropped 0 bases, with 5 bases sitting between them. Germline CDR1 and CDR2: SNHLY and FYNNEI. The CDR3 DNA follows: TGTGCCAGCCTTAGCTCCTACGAGCAGTACTTC. Translating gives CASLSSYEQYF.

The chain has TRBV29-1 and TRBJ2-7; possible D gene TRBD1, 7 bases. Trimming took 8 bases from V and 4 from J, leaving 18 bases between them. Germline lookup yields CDR1 SQVTM and CDR2 ANQGSEA. There are 13 residues in the CDR3. CDR3 protein: CSTAGPQGYEQYF. The CDR3, as DNA: TGCAGCACCGCGGGACCACAGGGGTACGAGCAGTACTTC.

This chain uses TRBV6-4 with TRBJ2-3; a weak D match, TRBD2 (6 bases). V dropped 5 bases and J dropped 0 bases, with 9 bases sitting between them. Germline V CDR1 and CDR2: MRHNA, SNTAGT. This CDR3 region has 14 residues. CDR3 sequence (DNA): TGTGCCAGCAGTCCTGGGACTAGCACAGATACGCAGTATTTT. As protein: CASSPGTSTDTQYF.

The chain joins TRBV7-9 to TRBJ2-1, with D perhaps TRBD2 (6 bases). CDR3 length: 15 residues. CDR1 and CDR2 from the germline V gene are SEHNR and FQNEAQ (reference sequence). Trimming shortened V by 5 bases and J by 7 bases, and 18 bases separated the two germline ends. CDR3 in DNA: TGTGCCAGCAGCGCGACCCTGGCGGGAAAAAATGAGCAGTTCTTC. This sequence encodes CASSATLAGKNEQFF.

V and J are TRBV27 and TRBJ1-1, with 7 nucleotides matching TRBD1. Trimming cost V 4 bases and J 4 bases; bases outside gene matches: 0. There are 12 residues in the CDR3. Germline CDR1 MNHEY, CDR2 SMNVEV (reference sequence). The CDR3 loop reads CASSSGGTEAFF. In nucleotides, the CDR3 is TGTGCCAGCAGTTCAGGGGGCACTGAAGCTTTCTTT.

The rearrangement uses TRBV9 and TRBJ2-7; 8 bases map to TRBD1. CDR1 SGDLS and CDR2 YYNGEE come from the germline V gene. Trimming removed 2 bases from V and 3 bases from J; junction bases left unmatched: 4. This CDR3 contains 14 residues. This chain's CDR3 is CASSVQDRDYEQYF. The DNA of the CDR3 is TGTGCCAGCAGCGTCCAGGACAGGGACTACGAGCAGTACTTC.

The chain uses TRBV2 and TRBJ2-1; 10 bases are a match to TRBD2. V shed 3 bases and J 4 bases; nucleotides not matched to a gene: 6. CDR1 is SNHLY, CDR2 FYNNEI, per germline. The CDR3 consists of 16 residues. The CDR3 sequence is CASSDGVAGGYNEQFF. Written as DNA, the CDR3 is TGTGCCAGCAGTGACGGGGTAGCGGGAGGATACAATGAGCAGTTCTTC.

The chain couples TRBV28 to TRBJ1-5; possible D gene TRBD1, 5 bases. The V end was cut by 1 base, the J end by 2 bases, with 9 bases between. Germline CDR1 reads MDHEN; CDR2 reads SYDVKM. The CDR3 has 15 residues. The CDR3, as DNA: TGTGCCAGCAGTTTATTGCGGGGACGCAATCAGCCCCAGCATTTT. Its translation is CASSLLRGRNQPQHF.

The chain carries TRBV27 and TRBJ1-4, with 12 bases fitting TRBD1. Germline CDR1 is MNHEY and CDR2 is SMNVEV (reference sequence). Germline trimming cut 5 bases from V and 7 bases from J; bases unmatched to any gene: 2. CDR3 size: 14 residues. The CDR3 spells CASSGTGGSEKLFF. The CDR3 DNA is TGTGCCAGCAGTGGGACAGGGGGCTCTGAAAAACTGTTTTTT.

The chain carries TRBV21-1 and TRBJ2-7; the D call in the table, TRBD2, was not verified against the DNA. TRBV21-1 is given as a pseudogene. The CDR3 consists of 19 residues. The CDR3 protein is CASSKGSSGVNGGSYEQYF. Written as DNA, the CDR3 is TGTGCCAGCAGCAAAGGAAGTAGCGGGGTAAACGGAGGCTCCTACGAGCAGTACTTC.

The chain couples TRBV5-1 to TRBJ2-2, with 9 bases matching TRBD2. V dropped 0 bases and J dropped 3; count of bases not matched to a gene: 6. Germline V gives CDR1 SGHRS, CDR2 YFSETQ. CDR3 length: 17 amino acids. The CDR3 sequence: CASSLAGGRADTGELFF. The CDR3 DNA reads TGCGCCAGCAGCTTGGCGGGCGGGAGGGCCGACACCGGGGAGCTGTTTTTT.

The genes are TRBV27 and TRBJ2-1, with 8 positions matching TRBD2. CDR1 and CDR2 from the germline V gene are MNHEY and SMNVEV (reference sequence). Trimming at V came to 4 bases and at J to 12 bases, leaving 11 bases not matched to a gene. This CDR3 comprises 14 residues. For the CDR3, the DNA is TGTGCCAGCAGTTCGGGGGGGGAGGCGGGCGTGCAGTTCTTC. Encoded protein: CASSSGGEAGVQFF.

V is TRBV6-5 and J is TRBJ2-3; possible D gene TRBD2, 5 bases. V gave up 6 bases and J gave up 4 bases, with 17 bases separating them. The CDR3 extends over 15 amino acids. Germline V gene data show CDR1 as MNHEY and CDR2 as SVGAGI. In DNA form, the CDR3 reads TGTGCCAGCAGCCCCGTCAGCGGTGGGGCAGATACGCAGTATTTT. Translated, it gives CASSPVSGGADTQYF.

This clone was detected only once. The chain carries TRBV30 and TRBJ1-1; 8 positions agree with TRBD1. With 2 bases clipped from V and 3 bases from J, the junction kept 8 bases outside the gene matches. CDR1 is GTSNPN and CDR2 is SVGIG in the germline V gene (reference sequence). The CDR3 runs 15 residues. The CDR3 loop reads CAWSTSGGADTEAFF. The CDR3, as DNA: TGTGCCTGGAGTACCTCAGGGGGCGCGGACACTGAAGCTTTCTTT.

The chain carries TRBV28 and TRBJ2-7; D may be TRBD1 (5 bases). Per the germline V gene, CDR1 is MDHEN and CDR2 is SYDVKM. The CDR3 has 14 amino acids. Trimming stripped 7 bases from V and 3 bases from J, with 16 bases between. Here the CDR3 reads CASNPTVSYYEQYF. The CDR3 region has the DNA TGTGCCAGCAATCCGACAGTATCTTACTACGAGCAGTACTTC.

The chain links TRBV4-3 to TRBJ2-1; 11 bases agree with TRBD2. Germline assignment: CDR1 LGHNA and CDR2 YSLEER. The CDR3 runs 16 residues. J gave up 8 bases and V 4 bases, and 10 bases lay outside the gene matches. This CDR3 reads CASSPGTSGSNYEQFF. CDR3 DNA: TGCGCCAGCAGCCCCGGAACTAGCGGGAGCAACTATGAGCAGTTCTTC.

This clone has a single count. This CDR3 reads CASSTTPRGQETQYF. CDR3 in DNA: TGTGCCAGCAGCACGACCCCAAGGGGCCAAGAGACCCAGTACTTC. The genes are TRBV28 and TRBJ2-5; perhaps TRBD1 as D (5 bases). Deletions cut 6 bases from V and 1 base from J, with 15 bases between. CDR1 and CDR2 from the germline V gene are MDHEN and SYDVKM. The CDR3 has 15 amino acids. Full variable domain (rest looked up from reference TRBV28 and TRBJ2-5): DVKVTQSSRYLVKRTGEKVFLECVQDMDHENMFWYRQDPGLGLRLIYFSYDVKMKEKGDIPEGYSVSREKKERFSLILESASTNQTSMYLCASSTTPRGQETQYFGPGTRLLVL.

J is TRBJ2-5 and V is TRBV9; possibly TRBD1 for D (6 bases). CDR1 and CDR2 (germline): SGDLS, YYNGEE. The CDR3 has 14 amino acids. V was cut by 0 bases and J by 4 bases, with 10 bases left in between. CDR3 in amino acids: CASSVDPGVETQYF. CDR3 DNA sequence: TGTGCCAGCAGCGTAGATCCAGGGGTAGAGACCCAGTACTTC.

The rearrangement uses TRBV19 and TRBJ2-5, with TRBD2 as a possible D gene (5 bases). The V gene's germline CDR1 is LNHDA and CDR2 SQIVND (reference sequence). This CDR3 has 13 residues. Trimming pared 3 bases from V and 2 bases from J, leaving 7 bases between. The CDR3 sequence: CASSIGIQETQYF. The DNA of the CDR3 is TGTGCCAGTAGTATCGGGATACAAGAGACCCAGTACTTC.

The rearrangement joins TRBV13 to TRBJ2-1; 8 bases line up with TRBD2. Germline lookup yields CDR1 PRHDT and CDR2 FYEKMQ (reference sequence). With 0 bases clipped from V and 9 bases from J, the junction kept 1 base outside the gene matches. The CDR3 covers 13 residues. The CDR3 nucleotides are TGTGCCAGCAGCTTAGGCCGGGGGGGTGAGCAGTTCTTC. The encoded protein is CASSLGRGGEQFF. The variable domain in full, with the rest retrieved from reference TRBV13 and TRBJ2-1, is AAGVIQSPRHLIKEKRETATLKCYPIPRHDTVYWYQQGPGQDPQFLISFYEKMQSDKGSIPDRFSAQQFSDYHSELNMSSLELGDSALYFCASSLGRGGEQFFGPGTRLTVL.

The V and J genes are TRBV28 and TRBJ1-1, with D possibly TRBD1 on 5 matching bases. The CDR3 covers 14 residues. Deletions cut 4 bases from V and 1 base from J, with 10 bases between. In germline, CDR1 is MDHEN, CDR2 SYDVKM. DNA of the CDR3: TGTGCCAGCAGTTGGGGCGTCGCGAACACTGAAGCTTTCTTT. Translation: CASSWGVANTEAFF.

This chain connects TRBV6-1 to TRBJ1-1; 10 positions agree with TRBD1. CDR3 length: 18 amino acids. V dropped 4 bases and J dropped 0; count of bases not matched to a gene: 11. The germline V gene has CDR1 MNHNS and CDR2 SASEGT. The CDR3 nucleotides are TGTGCCAGCAGTGCCCCCGGGACAGGGGTAGTCATGAACACTGAAGCTTTCTTT. Translated: CASSAPGTGVVMNTEAFF.

The chain is built from TRBV2 and TRBJ2-7, with D uncertain. The germline gives CDR1 SNHLY, CDR2 FYNNEI. The CDR3 is 10 amino acids. V was pared by 8 bases and J by 3 bases, with 5 bases between. CDR3 nucleotides: TGTGCCAGCCTTCTCTACGAGCAGTACTTC. Translation gives CASLLYEQYF.

V gene TRBV6-1 combines with J gene TRBJ1-3, with no clear D. V was pared by 2 bases and J by 4 bases, with 9 bases between. The CDR3 has 14 residues. Germline CDR1 MNHNS, CDR2 SASEGT. The CDR3 DNA reads TGTGCCAGCAGTGAACACCTGGAGGGAAACACCATATATTTT. This sequence encodes CASSEHLEGNTIYF.

This sequence joins TRBV7-6 and TRBJ2-1, with no clear D. The germline V and J ends were trimmed by 4 bases and 14 bases, with 15 bases remaining between them. Germline V lookup: CDR1 SGHVS, CDR2 FNYEAQ. The CDR3 runs 12 residues. The CDR3 region has the DNA TGTGCCAGCAGCTCAGCTCTAGGAAGGAAGTTCTTC. As protein: CASSSALGRKFF.

The CDR3 DNA reads TGCAGCGTTGCGGGACTAGCGGGAAATGAGCAGTTCTTC. Its translation: CSVAGLAGNEQFF. V and J are TRBV29-1 and TRBJ2-1; 13 bases are a match to TRBD2. Germline-derived CDR1 and CDR2 are SQVTM and ANQGSEA. The CDR3 runs 13 residues. V was clipped by 4 bases and J by 7 bases; unmatched bases: 1.

The V and J genes are TRBV19 and TRBJ1-1, with 9 bases fitting TRBD1. The trim removed 3 bases at V and 1 base at J, leaving 3 bases unmatched. The CDR3 is 15 amino acids. CDR1 and CDR2 from the germline V gene are LNHDA and SQIVND (reference sequence). In DNA, the CDR3 is TGTGCCAGTAGTATTTCGACAGGGGGGAACACTGAAGCTTTCTTT. It is translated as CASSISTGGNTEAFF.

This clone appeared once. The chain uses TRBV7-9 and TRBJ2-1; 8 bases fit TRBD1. There are 15 residues in the CDR3. The germline CDR1 and CDR2 sequences are SEHNR and FQNEAQ (reference sequence). After removal of 5 bases from V and 8 bases from J, the junction contained 11 bases not matched to a gene. CDR3 coding DNA: TGTGCCAGCAGCCCCCTGAGCAGGGGGCGCGATGAGCAGTTCTTC. Protein product: CASSPLSRGRDEQFF.